These T cell receptor beta chains were read from a single sample in a study of T cell repertoires in cytomegalovirus infection. The antigens for these receptors are not known. TCRdb used MiXCR to reprocess the reads, holding one entry per CDR3 protein. The sample carries under 350,000 distinct CDR3 sequences, roughly 21% recorded once. Source: cultured PBMCs, taken from culture after CMV antigen stimulation. All receptors derive from a human donor in good health (CMV status not recorded). Some clones in this sample may be carry-over from other donors' samples. Each CDR3 is given with its conserved first and last residue. D genes are given only for firm matches. Where a row states a size, it is once, few, many or the class of an expanded clone; other rows omit it.

TRBJ2-7,TRBV4-1,few,-,CASSQDTGPYEQYF,TGCGCCAGCAGCCAGGACACAGGGCCCTACGAGCAGTACTTC
TRBJ2-7,TRBV6-1,-,-,CASSEAQRSSYEQYF,TGTGCCAGCAGTGAAGCCCAGCGGTCATCCTACGAGCAGTACTTC
TRBJ1-2,TRBV6-5,many,-,CASSYSSNYGYTF,TGTGCCAGCAGTTACAGTTCCAACTATGGCTACACCTTC
TRBJ2-5,TRBV11-1,many,-,CASSQGVGDGPETQYF,TGTGCCAGCAGCCAGGGCGTGGGGGATGGACCAGAGACCCAGTACTTC
TRBJ2-5,TRBV7-2,-,TRBD2,CASSLRLAGGGETQYF,TGTGCCAGCAGCCTAAGACTAGCGGGAGGGGGGGAGACCCAGTACTTC
TRBJ2-1,TRBV12-3/TRBV12-4,-,-,CASSLGAVRGNEQFF,TGTGCCAGCAGTTTAGGAGCGGTCCGAGGCAATGAGCAGTTCTTC
TRBJ1-5,TRBV4-1,many,-,CASSQVFSGIVDQPQHF,TGCGCCAGCAGCCAAGTCTTTTCAGGTATCGTGGATCAGCCCCAGCATTTT
TRBJ1-1,TRBV28,-,TRBD1,CATEDRDTEAFF,TGTGCCACGGAAGACAGGGACACTGAAGCTTTCTTT
TRBJ2-2,TRBV2,few,TRBD2,CASSETSASGELFF,TGTGCCAGCAGTGAAACTAGCGCGTCCGGGGAGCTGTTTTTT
TRBJ2-1,TRBV3-1,few,TRBD2,CASSPSGRGSNEQFF,TGTGCCAGCAGTCCTAGCGGGAGAGGATCGAATGAGCAGTTCTTC
TRBJ1-4,TRBV7-8,-,-,CASSFMARPREKLFF,TGTGCCAGCAGCTTTATGGCCCGCCCCCGGGAAAAACTGTTTTTT
TRBJ1-3,TRBV24-1,-,-,CATSDPGTSSTIYF,TGTGCCACCAGTGATCCCGGGACATCAAGCACCATATATTTT
TRBJ1-5,TRBV12-3/TRBV12-4,many,-,CASSTQGHQPQHF,TGTGCCAGCAGCACACAGGGTCATCAGCCCCAGCATTTT
TRBJ2-1,TRBV18,-,-,CASSPLGRHDEQFF,TGTGCCAGCTCACCGTTGGGTAGGCACGATGAGCAGTTCTTC
TRBJ2-5,TRBV7-2,many,-,CASSFLGETQYF,TGTGCCAGCAGCTTCTTGGGGGAGACCCAGTACTTC
TRBJ2-7,TRBV27,few,-,CASGGAGYEQYF,TGTGCCAGCGGGGGGGCCGGCTACGAGCAGTACTTC
TRBJ2-2,TRBV7-2,once,-,CASSLDSRLYTGELFF,TGTGCCAGCAGCTTAGATTCCAGACTTTACACCGGGGAGCTGTTTTTT
TRBJ1-5,TRBV2,-,-,CASGSYQPQHF,TGTGCCAGCGGGTCTTATCAGCCCCAGCATTTT
TRBJ2-1,TRBV20-1,-,TRBD2,CSAWTSGSLSSDEQFF,TGCAGTGCGTGGACTAGCGGGAGTTTGTCCTCGGATGAGCAGTTCTTC
TRBJ2-1,TRBV9,few,-,CASSVIGVDKQFF,TGTGCCAGCAGCGTAATTGGGGTGGATAAGCAGTTCTTC
TRBJ1-2,TRBV25-1,-,-,CASSRGPDYYGYTF,TGTGCCAGTTCCAGGGGTCCGGACTACTATGGCTACACCTTC
TRBJ2-7,TRBV20-1,-,TRBD2,CSFSGDSYEQYF,TGCAGTTTTAGCGGGGATTCCTACGAGCAGTACTTC
TRBJ1-2,TRBV19,-,-,CASSKSYGYTF,TGTGCCAGTAGTAAGTCGTATGGCTACACCTTC
TRBJ2-3,TRBV2,few,-,CASSERGADTQYF,TGTGCCAGCAGTGAAAGGGGTGCAGATACGCAGTATTTT
TRBJ2-7,TRBV7-6,-,TRBD2,CASSWGGYEQYF,TGTGCCAGCAGCTGGGGAGGGTACGAGCAGTACTTC
TRBJ2-1,TRBV5-1,-,TRBD2,CASSLGGTSGFNNEQFF,TGCGCCAGCAGCTTGGGGGGGACTAGCGGTTTCAACAATGAGCAGTTCTTC
TRBJ2-1,TRBV12-3/TRBV12-4,few,-,CASSFSGTYNEQFF,TGTGCCAGCAGTTTCTCGGGAACCTACAATGAGCAGTTCTTC
TRBJ1-1,TRBV6-2/TRBV6-3,few,TRBD1,CASRSYIRGGTKNTEAFF,TGTGCCAGCAGAAGTTACATCAGAGGGGGCACGAAGAACACTGAAGCTTTCTTT
TRBJ2-5,TRBV20-1,few,TRBD2,CSAPGSLAENQETQYF,TGCAGTGCTCCCGGAAGTCTAGCGGAAAACCAAGAGACCCAGTACTTC
TRBJ2-7,TRBV4-3,few,TRBD2,CASSKTGTSGSYEQYF,TGCGCCAGCAGCAAAACCGGGACTAGCGGCTCCTACGAGCAGTACTTC